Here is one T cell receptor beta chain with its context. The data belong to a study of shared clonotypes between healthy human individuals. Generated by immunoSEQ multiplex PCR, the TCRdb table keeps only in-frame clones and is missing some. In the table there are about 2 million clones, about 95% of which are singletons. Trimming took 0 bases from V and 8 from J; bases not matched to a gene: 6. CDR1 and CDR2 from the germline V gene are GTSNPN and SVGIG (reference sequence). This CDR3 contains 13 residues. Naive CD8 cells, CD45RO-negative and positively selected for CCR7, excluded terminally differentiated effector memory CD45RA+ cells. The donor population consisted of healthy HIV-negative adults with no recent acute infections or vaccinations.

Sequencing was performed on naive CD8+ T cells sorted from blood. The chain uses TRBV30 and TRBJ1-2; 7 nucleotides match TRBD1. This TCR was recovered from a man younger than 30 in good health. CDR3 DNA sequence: TGTGCCTGGAGTGTACTGACAGGGACGGGCTACACCTTC. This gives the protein CAWSVLTGTGYTF.